This T cell receptor beta chain was documented in a study of blood T cell repertoires in COVID-19. For the study at large: Researchers got acute and convalescent COVID-19 samples from the United States, Italy and Spain.

The CDR3 runs 16 residues. Germline V gene lookup returns CDR1 MNHEY and CDR2 SVGAGI. V lost 3 bases to trimming and J lost 2 bases; unmatched junction nucleotides: 7. Original analysis: Estimation of nucleated cell counts was performed using reference gene primer amplification. The repertoire was sequenced with immunoSEQ multiplex PCR; TCRdb's copy has only in-frame clones and lacks some. That table supplies the V and J calls and clone size; D and trimming were determined from the DNA. Of approximately 300,000 clones listed, around 89% are singletons. The chain carries TRBV6-5 and TRBJ1-2, with 9 bases aligning to TRBD1. This receptor was identified in a woman in her forties or fifties with active or convalescent COVID-19. Sequenced sample: peripheral blood. The CDR3 protein is CASSYLEGTGNYGYTF. The CDR3, as DNA: TGTGCCAGCAGTTATTTGGAGGGGACAGGGAACTATGGCTACACCTTC.